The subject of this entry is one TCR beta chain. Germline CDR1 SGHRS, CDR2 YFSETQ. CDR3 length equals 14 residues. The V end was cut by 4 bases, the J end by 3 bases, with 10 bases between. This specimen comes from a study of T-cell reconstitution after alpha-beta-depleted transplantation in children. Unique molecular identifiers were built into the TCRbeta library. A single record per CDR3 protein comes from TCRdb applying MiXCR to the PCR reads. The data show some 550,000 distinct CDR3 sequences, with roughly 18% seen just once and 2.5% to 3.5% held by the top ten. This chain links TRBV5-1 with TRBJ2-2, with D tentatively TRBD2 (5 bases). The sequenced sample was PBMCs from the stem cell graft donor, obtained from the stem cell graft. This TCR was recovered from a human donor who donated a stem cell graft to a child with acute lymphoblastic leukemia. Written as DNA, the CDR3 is TGCGCCAGCAGCCTCGACTACGACACCGGGGAGCTGTTTTTT. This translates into CASSLDYDTGELFF. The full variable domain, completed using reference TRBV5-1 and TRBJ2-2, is KAGVTQTPRYLIKTRGQQVTLSCSPISGHRSVSWYQQTPGQGLQFLFEYFSETQRNKGNFPGRFSGRQFSNSRSEMNVSTLELGDSALYLCASSLDYDTGELFFGEGSRLTVL.